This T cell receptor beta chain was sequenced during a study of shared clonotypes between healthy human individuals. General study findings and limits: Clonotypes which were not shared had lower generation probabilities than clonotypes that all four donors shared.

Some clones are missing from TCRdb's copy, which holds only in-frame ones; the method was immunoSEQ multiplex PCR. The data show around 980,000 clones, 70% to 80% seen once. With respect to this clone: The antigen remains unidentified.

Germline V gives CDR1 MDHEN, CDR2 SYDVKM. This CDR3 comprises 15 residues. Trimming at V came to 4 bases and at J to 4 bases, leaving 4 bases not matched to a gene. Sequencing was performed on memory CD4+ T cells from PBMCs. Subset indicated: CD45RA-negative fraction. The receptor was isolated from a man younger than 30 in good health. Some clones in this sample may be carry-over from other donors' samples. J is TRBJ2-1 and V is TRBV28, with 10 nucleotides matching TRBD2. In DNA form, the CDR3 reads TGTGCCAGCAGTTCTCCAGCGGGAGGGTACAATGAGCAGTTCTTC. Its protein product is CASSSPAGGYNEQFF. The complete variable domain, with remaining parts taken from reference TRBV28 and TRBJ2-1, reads DVKVTQSSRYLVKRTGEKVFLECVQDMDHENMFWYRQDPGLGLRLIYFSYDVKMKEKGDIPEGYSVSREKKERFSLILESASTNQTSMYLCASSSPAGGYNEQFFGPGTRLTVL.